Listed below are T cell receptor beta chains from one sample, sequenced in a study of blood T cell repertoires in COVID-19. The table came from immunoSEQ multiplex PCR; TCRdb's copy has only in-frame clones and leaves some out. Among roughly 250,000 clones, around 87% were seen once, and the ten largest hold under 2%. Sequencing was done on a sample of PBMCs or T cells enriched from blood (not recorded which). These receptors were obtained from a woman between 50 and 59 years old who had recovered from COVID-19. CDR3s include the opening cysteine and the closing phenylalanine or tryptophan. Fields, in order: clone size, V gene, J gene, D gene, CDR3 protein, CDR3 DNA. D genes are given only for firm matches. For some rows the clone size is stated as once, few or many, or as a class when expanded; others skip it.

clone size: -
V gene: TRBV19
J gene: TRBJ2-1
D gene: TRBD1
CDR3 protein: CASGQGSYNEQFF
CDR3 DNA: TGTGCCAGCGGACAGGGCTCCTACAATGAGCAGTTCTTC

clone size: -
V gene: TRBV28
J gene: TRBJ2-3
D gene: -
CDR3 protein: CASSSSPDTDTQYF
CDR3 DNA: TGTGCCAGCAGTTCTTCCCCAGACACAGATACGCAGTATTTT

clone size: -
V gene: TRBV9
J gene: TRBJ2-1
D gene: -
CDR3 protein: CASSVRQYGEQFF
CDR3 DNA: TGTGCCAGCAGCGTAAGACAGTACGGTGAGCAGTTCTTC

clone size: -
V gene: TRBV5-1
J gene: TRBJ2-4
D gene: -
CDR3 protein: CASSLVPGSAKNIQYF
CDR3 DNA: TGCGCCAGCAGCTTGGTGCCGGGGTCGGCCAAAAACATTCAGTACTTC

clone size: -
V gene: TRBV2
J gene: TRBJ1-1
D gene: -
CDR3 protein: CASSRVLEAFF
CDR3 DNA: TGTGCCAGCAGTCGGGTCCTTGAAGCTTTCTTT

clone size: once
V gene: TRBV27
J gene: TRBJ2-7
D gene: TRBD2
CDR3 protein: CASSWVIAGSPYEQYF
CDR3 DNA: TGTGCCAGCAGTTGGGTTATAGCGGGTAGCCCCTACGAGCAGTACTTC

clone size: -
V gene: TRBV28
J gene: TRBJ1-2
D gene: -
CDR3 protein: CASRQDPNYGYTF
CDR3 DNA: TGTGCCAGCAGACAGGACCCAAACTATGGCTACACCTTC

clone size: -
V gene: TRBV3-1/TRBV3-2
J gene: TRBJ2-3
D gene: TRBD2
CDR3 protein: CASSQDRASGRHSTDTQYF
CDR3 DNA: TGTGCCAGCAGCCAAGATAGGGCTAGCGGGAGGCATAGCACAGATACGCAGTATTTT

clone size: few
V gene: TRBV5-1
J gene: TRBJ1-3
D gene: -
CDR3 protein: CASSSGISGSGNTIYF
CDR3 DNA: TGCGCCAGCAGCTCCGGGATCTCAGGTTCTGGAAACACCATATATTTT

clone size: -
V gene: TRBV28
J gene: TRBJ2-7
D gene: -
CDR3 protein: CASSLPDSPWEQYF
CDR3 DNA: TGTGCCAGCAGTTTACCCGACAGTCCTTGGGAGCAGTACTTC

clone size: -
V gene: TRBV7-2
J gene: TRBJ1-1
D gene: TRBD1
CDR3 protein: CASSLMGQGRTEAFF
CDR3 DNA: TGTGCCAGCAGCTTAATGGGACAGGGGCGGACTGAAGCTTTCTTT

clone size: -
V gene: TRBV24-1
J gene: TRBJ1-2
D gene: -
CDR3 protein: CATSDAGNYGYTF
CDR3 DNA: TGTGCCACCAGTGACGCGGGGAACTATGGCTACACCTTC

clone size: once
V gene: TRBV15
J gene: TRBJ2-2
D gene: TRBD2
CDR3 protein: CATSREEGGPEGELFF
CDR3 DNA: TGTGCCACCAGCAGAGAAGAGGGAGGGCCGGAGGGGGAGCTGTTTTTT

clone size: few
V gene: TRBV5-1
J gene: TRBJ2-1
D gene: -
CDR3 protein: CASSPGVWERNNEQFF
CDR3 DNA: TGCGCCAGCAGCCCTGGCGTGTGGGAGCGGAACAATGAGCAGTTCTTC

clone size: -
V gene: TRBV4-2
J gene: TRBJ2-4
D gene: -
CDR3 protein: CASSQDLGSTREYIQYF
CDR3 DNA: TGTGCCAGCAGCCAAGATCTGGGCTCAACTCGGGAATACATTCAGTACTTC

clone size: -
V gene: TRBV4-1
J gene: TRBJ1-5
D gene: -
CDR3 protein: CASSHQVGPPGRETQHF
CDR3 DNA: TGCGCCAGCAGCCATCAGGTGGGGCCTCCGGGGAGGGAGACCCAGCATTTT

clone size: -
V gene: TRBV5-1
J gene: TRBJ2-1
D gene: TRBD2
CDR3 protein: CASSLISREGPQFF
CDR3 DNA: TGCGCCAGCAGCTTGATTTCGCGGGAGGGCCCTCAGTTCTTC

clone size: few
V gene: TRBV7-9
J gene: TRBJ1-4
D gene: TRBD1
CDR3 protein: CASSLGTGDAEKLFF
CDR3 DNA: TGTGCCAGCAGCTTAGGTACAGGGGACGCCGAAAAACTGTTTTTT

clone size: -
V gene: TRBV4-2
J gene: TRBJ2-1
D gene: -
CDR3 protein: CASSRDPTTKQFF
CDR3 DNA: TGTGCCAGCAGCCGAGACCCAACGACTAAACAGTTCTTC

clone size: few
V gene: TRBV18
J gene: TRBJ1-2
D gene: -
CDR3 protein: CASSPEMLGVNYGYTF
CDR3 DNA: TGTGCCAGCTCACCTGAGATGTTAGGAGTTAACTATGGCTACACCTTC

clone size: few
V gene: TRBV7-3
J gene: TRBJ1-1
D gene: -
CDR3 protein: CASSSGPDTEAFF
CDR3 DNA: TGTGCCAGCAGCTCAGGTCCTGACACTGAAGCTTTCTTT

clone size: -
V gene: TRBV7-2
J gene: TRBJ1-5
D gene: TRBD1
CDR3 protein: CASSPRTGGDLAQHF
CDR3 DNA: TGTGCCAGCAGCCCCAGGACAGGCGGGGATTTAGCCCAGCATTTT

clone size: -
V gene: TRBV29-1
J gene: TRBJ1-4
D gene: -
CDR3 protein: CSAEGPPGEKLFF
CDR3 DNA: TGCAGCGCTGAGGGGCCGCCAGGTGAAAAACTGTTTTTT

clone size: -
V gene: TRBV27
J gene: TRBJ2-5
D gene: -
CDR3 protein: CASRRDYQETQYF
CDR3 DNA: TGTGCCAGCAGGCGGGACTACCAAGAGACCCAGTACTTC

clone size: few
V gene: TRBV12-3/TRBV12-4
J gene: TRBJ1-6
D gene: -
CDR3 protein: CASSLEPPRPLHF
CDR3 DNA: TGTGCCAGCAGTTTAGAACCGCCTAGACCCCTCCACTTT

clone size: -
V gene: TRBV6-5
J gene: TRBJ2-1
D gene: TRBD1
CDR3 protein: CASRDRVSYNEQFF
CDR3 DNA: TGTGCCAGCCGCGACAGGGTATCCTACAATGAGCAGTTCTTC

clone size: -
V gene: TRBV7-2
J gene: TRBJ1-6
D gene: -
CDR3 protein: CASRRGGRPNSPLHF
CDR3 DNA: TGTGCCAGCAGACGCGGGGGACGGCCGAATTCACCCCTCCACTTT

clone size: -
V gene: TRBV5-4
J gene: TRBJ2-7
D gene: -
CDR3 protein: CASSLGTVTYEQYF
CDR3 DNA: TGTGCCAGCAGCTTGGGGACAGTTACCTACGAGCAGTACTTC

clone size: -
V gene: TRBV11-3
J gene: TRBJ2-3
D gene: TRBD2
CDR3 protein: CASSLVSGEGTDTQYF
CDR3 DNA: TGTGCCAGCAGCTTAGTGTCCGGGGAGGGGACAGATACGCAGTATTTT

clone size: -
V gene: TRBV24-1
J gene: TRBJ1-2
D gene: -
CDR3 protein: CATSDPQGHYGYTF
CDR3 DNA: TGTGCCACCAGTGATCCACAGGGACACTATGGCTACACCTTC

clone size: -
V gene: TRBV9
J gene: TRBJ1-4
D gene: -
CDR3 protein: CASSVEPQIGRGKLFF
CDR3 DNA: TGTGCCAGCAGCGTAGAGCCCCAGATCGGGAGGGGAAAACTGTTTTTT

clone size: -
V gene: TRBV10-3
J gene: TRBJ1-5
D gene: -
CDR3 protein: CAISNQVSNQPQHF
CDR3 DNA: TGTGCCATCAGTAATCAGGTCAGCAATCAGCCCCAGCATTTT

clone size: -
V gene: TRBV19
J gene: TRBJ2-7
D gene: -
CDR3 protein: CASSRSSRSSSYEQYF
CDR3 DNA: TGTGCCAGTAGTAGGTCTAGCCGGTCAAGCTCCTACGAGCAGTACTTC

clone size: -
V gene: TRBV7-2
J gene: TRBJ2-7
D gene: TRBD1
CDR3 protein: CASSLDRGHYEQYF
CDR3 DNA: TGTGCCAGCAGCTTAGACAGGGGGCACTACGAGCAGTACTTC

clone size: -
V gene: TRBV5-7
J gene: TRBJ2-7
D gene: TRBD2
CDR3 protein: CASSRRLAGIGYEQYF
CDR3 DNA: TGTGCCAGCAGCCGAAGACTAGCGGGGATCGGTTACGAGCAGTACTTC

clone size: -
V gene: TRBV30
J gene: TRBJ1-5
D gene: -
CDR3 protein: CAWGSRDNQPQHF
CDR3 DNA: TGTGCCTGGGGCAGCAGGGACAATCAGCCCCAGCATTTT

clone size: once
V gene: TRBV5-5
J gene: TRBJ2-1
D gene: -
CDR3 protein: CASSLDGRVSYNEQFF
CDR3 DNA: TGTGCCAGCAGCTTGGATGGGCGTGTCTCCTACAATGAGCAGTTCTTC

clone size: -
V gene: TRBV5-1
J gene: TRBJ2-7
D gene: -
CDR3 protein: CASSSTGKSPYEQYF
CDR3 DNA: TGCGCCAGCAGCTCAACAGGGAAGTCCCCCTACGAGCAGTACTTC

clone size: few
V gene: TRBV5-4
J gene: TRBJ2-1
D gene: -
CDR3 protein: CASSMFQRVSEQFF
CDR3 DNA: TGTGCCAGCAGCATGTTTCAGAGGGTTTCTGAGCAGTTCTTC